This T cell receptor beta chain came from a study of blood T cell repertoires in COVID-19. Per the study methods: Amplification of reference gene primers was used by the study to estimate nucleated cell counts. TCRdb's copy holds only in-frame clones and misses some; the assay was immunoSEQ multiplex PCR. V and J calls and clone size are copied from that table; D and trimming were computed from the DNA. Of around 1,400 clones listed, over 90% are singletons. Germline loops: CDR1 MGHRA, CDR2 YSYEKL. V dropped 1 base and J dropped 6 bases, with 19 bases sitting between them. The CDR3 runs to 17 residues.

Sequenced material: peripheral blood. The sequence was collected from a human donor in a cohort sampled during active COVID-19. The chain has TRBV4-1 and TRBJ2-1, with D maybe TRBD1 (6 bases). CDR3 loop: CASSQGLSRGIFNEQFF. In DNA form, the CDR3 reads TGCGCCAGCAGCCAAGGGCTCAGCAGGGGTATTTTCAATGAGCAGTTCTTC.